This TCR beta chain came from a study of T cell responses to AZD1222 COVID-19 vaccine. Remarks on this clone: Its specificity is not known.

General study findings and limits: Regions left unmutated in variants are reportedly the target of nearly half of spike-specific TCRs.

V was cut by 4 bases and J by 4 bases, with 19 bases left in between. The CDR3 contains 16 residues. The V gene's germline CDR1 is SGHNT and CDR2 YYREEE (reference sequence). Some clones are missing from TCRdb's copy, which holds only in-frame ones; the method was immunoSEQ multiplex PCR. This sample carries around 100,000 clones, 80% to 90% of them seen once, and the ten largest clones take over 4%. This specimen consisted of peripheral blood, obtained on day 0 of MenACWY control vaccination. This receptor was taken from an adult in good health. This chain connects TRBV5-4 to TRBJ2-3, with D possibly being TRBD1 (6 bases). The CDR3 reads CASSGMGGGRADTQYF. The CDR3 nucleotides are TGTGCCAGCAGCGGAATGGGTGGGGGCAGGGCAGATACGCAGTATTTT.